These T cell receptor beta chains were read from a single sample in a study of cytotoxic CD8 clonotypes in ibrutinib-treated CLL. Data came from immunoSEQ multiplex PCR; TCRdb stores just in-frame clones and leaves some out. The repertoire consists of approximately 200,000 clones, with approximately 68% occurring once and the leading ten covering around an eighth. Material: PBMCs, obtained after 24 months of ibrutinib treatment. Receptor source: a human donor with chronic lymphocytic leukemia. Both conserved end residues are part of each CDR3. The D gene is left open where the match is weak. Clone size is given for some rows only: seen once, a few or many times, or a class if the clone is expanded.

v_gene: TRBV5-1; len: 13; j_gene: TRBJ1-2; d_gene: .; abundance: few; CDR3aa: CASSFQGNYGYTF; CDR3nt: TGCGCCAGCAGCTTCCAGGGGAACTATGGCTACACCTTC
v_gene: TRBV4-2; len: 15; j_gene: TRBJ2-1; d_gene: TRBD2; abundance: .; CDR3aa: CASSRTSGGNNEQFF; CDR3nt: TGTGCCAGCAGCCGGACTAGCGGGGGAAACAATGAGCAGTTCTTC
v_gene: TRBV20-1; len: 9; j_gene: TRBJ1-2; d_gene: .; abundance: .; CDR3aa: CSAKTGYTF; CDR3nt: TGCAGTGCAAAGACGGGCTACACCTTC
v_gene: TRBV7-8; len: 12; j_gene: TRBJ2-5; d_gene: .; abundance: .; CDR3aa: CASRRHGETQYF; CDR3nt: TGTGCCAGTCGCAGACACGGAGAGACCCAGTACTTC
v_gene: TRBV28; len: 13; j_gene: TRBJ1-1; d_gene: TRBD1; abundance: once; CDR3aa: CASSAPGGLKAFF; CDR3nt: TGTGCCAGCAGCGCCCCAGGGGGCCTGAAAGCTTTCTTT
v_gene: TRBV7-2; len: 13; j_gene: TRBJ1-2; d_gene: .; abundance: once; CDR3aa: CASSPGGDRGYTF; CDR3nt: TGTGCCAGCAGCCCGGGGGGGGACCGGGGCTACACCTTC
v_gene: TRBV5-4; len: 15; j_gene: TRBJ2-7; d_gene: .; abundance: .; CDR3aa: CASSNPGLSTYEQYF; CDR3nt: TGTGCCAGCAGCAACCCGGGACTCAGCACCTACGAGCAGTACTTC
v_gene: TRBV7-9; len: 12; j_gene: TRBJ2-1; d_gene: .; abundance: few; CDR3aa: CASSKGLGEQFF; CDR3nt: TGTGCCAGCAGTAAGGGGTTAGGCGAGCAGTTCTTC
v_gene: TRBV5-6; len: 14; j_gene: TRBJ2-3; d_gene: TRBD2; abundance: .; CDR3aa: CASSLDGGRAVLYF; CDR3nt: TGTGCCAGCAGCTTGGACGGCGGGAGGGCCGTACTGTATTTT
v_gene: TRBV27; len: 15; j_gene: TRBJ2-1; d_gene: TRBD2; abundance: .; CDR3aa: CASRYSGNLYNEQFF; CDR3nt: TGTGCCAGCAGATACAGCGGGAATCTCTACAATGAGCAGTTCTTC
v_gene: TRBV18; len: 14; j_gene: TRBJ2-3; d_gene: TRBD1; abundance: .; CDR3aa: CASTPGQFTDTQYF; CDR3nt: TGTGCCAGCACCCCGGGACAGTTCACAGATACGCAGTATTTT
v_gene: TRBV25-1; len: 15; j_gene: TRBJ2-5; d_gene: .; abundance: .; CDR3aa: CASSSGLGPGETQYF; CDR3nt: TGTGCCAGCAGTTCGGGTCTAGGGCCTGGAGAGACCCAGTACTTC
v_gene: TRBV5-1; len: 15; j_gene: TRBJ2-3; d_gene: TRBD1; abundance: .; CDR3aa: CASSLQGTRGDTQYF; CDR3nt: TGCGCCAGCAGCTTACAGGGGACCCGCGGAGATACGCAGTATTTT
v_gene: TRBV7-2; len: 14; j_gene: TRBJ2-2; d_gene: TRBD1; abundance: .; CDR3aa: CASSFRGRGGELFF; CDR3nt: TGTGCCAGCAGCTTCAGGGGGCGCGGCGGGGAGCTGTTTTTT
v_gene: TRBV20-1; len: 10; j_gene: TRBJ1-2; d_gene: .; abundance: .; CDR3aa: CIQRNYGYTF; CDR3nt: TGCATACAACGTAACTATGGCTACACCTTC
v_gene: TRBV18; len: 14; j_gene: TRBJ2-3; d_gene: .; abundance: few; CDR3aa: CASSRITPPDTQYF; CDR3nt: TGTGCCAGCTCACGCATTACCCCCCCAGATACGCAGTATTTT
v_gene: TRBV5-1; len: 18; j_gene: TRBJ2-3; d_gene: TRBD2; abundance: .; CDR3aa: CASSLAATTSGIWYTQYF; CDR3nt: TGCGCCAGCAGCTTGGCTGCCACAACGAGCGGGATTTGGTATACGCAGTATTTT
v_gene: TRBV27; len: 13; j_gene: TRBJ1-1; d_gene: .; abundance: .; CDR3aa: CATQVWGNTEAFF; CDR3nt: TGTGCCACCCAAGTCTGGGGGAACACTGAAGCTTTCTTT
v_gene: TRBV4-3; len: 17; j_gene: TRBJ1-5; d_gene: .; abundance: .; CDR3aa: CASSQDVSGDSNQPQHF; CDR3nt: TGCGCCAGCAGCCAAGATGTGTCTGGGGATAGCAATCAGCCCCAGCATTTT
v_gene: TRBV30; len: 11; j_gene: TRBJ2-3; d_gene: .; abundance: .; CDR3aa: CAWNRELGQYF; CDR3nt: TGTGCCTGGAACCGGGAATTAGGGCAGTATTTT
v_gene: TRBV7-2; len: 14; j_gene: TRBJ2-7; d_gene: .; abundance: .; CDR3aa: CASSLGLSSYEQYF; CDR3nt: TGTGCCAGCAGCTTAGGACTGAGCTCCTACGAGCAGTACTTC
v_gene: TRBV7-2; len: 17; j_gene: TRBJ2-7; d_gene: TRBD2; abundance: .; CDR3aa: CASSPPGLAGKFYEQYF; CDR3nt: TGTGCCAGCAGCCCACCGGGACTAGCGGGAAAATTCTACGAGCAGTACTTC
v_gene: TRBV5-4; len: 13; j_gene: TRBJ1-2; d_gene: TRBD1; abundance: .; CDR3aa: CASRQDREGGYTF; CDR3nt: TGTGCCAGCAGACAGGACAGGGAGGGCGGCTACACCTTC
v_gene: TRBV11-3; len: 18; j_gene: TRBJ2-2; d_gene: TRBD1; abundance: .; CDR3aa: CASSSGTGAQQNTGELFF; CDR3nt: TGTGCCAGCAGCAGCGGGACAGGGGCACAACAAAACACCGGGGAGCTGTTTTTT
v_gene: TRBV7-8; len: 17; j_gene: TRBJ1-3; d_gene: .; abundance: .; CDR3aa: CASSLARVIYTGNTIYF; CDR3nt: TGTGCCAGCAGCTTAGCTCGGGTGATTTACACGGGAAACACCATATATTTT
v_gene: TRBV9; len: 15; j_gene: TRBJ2-5; d_gene: .; abundance: .; CDR3aa: CASSVGGQGGETQYF; CDR3nt: TGTGCCAGCAGCGTAGGGGGCCAGGGAGGCGAGACCCAGTACTTC
v_gene: TRBV9; len: 16; j_gene: TRBJ2-7; d_gene: TRBD2; abundance: .; CDR3aa: CASSVATSGSPHEQYF; CDR3nt: TGTGCCAGCAGCGTAGCGACTAGCGGGAGTCCCCACGAGCAGTACTTC
v_gene: TRBV11-2; len: 15; j_gene: TRBJ2-1; d_gene: TRBD2; abundance: .; CDR3aa: CASSLDGLARNEQLF; CDR3nt: TGTGCCAGCAGCTTAGATGGACTAGCGCGGAATGAGCAGCTCTTC
v_gene: TRBV7-8; len: 15; j_gene: TRBJ2-7; d_gene: .; abundance: few; CDR3aa: CASSLGDWGAHEQYF; CDR3nt: TGTGCCAGCAGCTTAGGTGATTGGGGAGCCCACGAGCAGTACTTC
v_gene: TRBV5-6; len: 15; j_gene: TRBJ2-3; d_gene: TRBD2; abundance: .; CDR3aa: CASSTTSGSTDTQYF; CDR3nt: TGTGCCAGCAGCACAACTAGCGGGAGCACAGATACGCAGTATTTT
v_gene: TRBV28; len: 16; j_gene: TRBJ2-5; d_gene: .; abundance: .; CDR3aa: CASSHYPPTGRETQYF; CDR3nt: TGTGCCAGCAGTCACTATCCTCCCACAGGGCGAGAGACCCAGTACTTC
v_gene: TRBV9; len: 14; j_gene: TRBJ1-3; d_gene: .; abundance: .; CDR3aa: CASSVELGGNTIYF; CDR3nt: TGTGCCAGCAGCGTAGAACTAGGAGGAAACACCATATATTTT
v_gene: TRBV4-3; len: 16; j_gene: TRBJ2-3; d_gene: TRBD1; abundance: once; CDR3aa: CASSNLGQGVSDTQYF; CDR3nt: TGCGCCAGCAGCAACCTAGGACAGGGTGTCTCAGATACGCAGTATTTT
v_gene: TRBV5-6; len: 16; j_gene: TRBJ1-3; d_gene: .; abundance: .; CDR3aa: CASSLVPGISGNTIYF; CDR3nt: TGTGCCAGCAGCTTGGTACCAGGCATCTCTGGAAACACCATATATTTT
v_gene: TRBV27; len: 14; j_gene: TRBJ1-1; d_gene: .; abundance: .; CDR3aa: CASSLVGFDTEAFF; CDR3nt: TGTGCCAGCAGTTTAGTAGGTTTTGACACTGAAGCTTTCTTT
v_gene: TRBV6-6; len: 16; j_gene: TRBJ2-7; d_gene: .; abundance: once; CDR3aa: CASSYSRVGGTYEQYF; CDR3nt: TGTGCCAGCAGTTACTCGAGAGTGGGAGGCACCTACGAGCAGTACTTC
v_gene: TRBV14; len: 16; j_gene: TRBJ2-3; d_gene: TRBD2; abundance: .; CDR3aa: CASSRYLAGGPDTQYF; CDR3nt: TGTGCCAGCAGCCGGTACCTAGCGGGAGGTCCAGATACGCAGTATTTT
v_gene: TRBV27; len: 14; j_gene: TRBJ2-2; d_gene: .; abundance: .; CDR3aa: CASSLLVGTGELFF; CDR3nt: TGTGCCAGCAGTTTACTGGTCGGGACCGGGGAGCTGTTTTTT
v_gene: TRBV5-1; len: 14; j_gene: TRBJ2-1; d_gene: .; abundance: .; CDR3aa: CASSLTFGVGEQFF; CDR3nt: .
v_gene: TRBV14; len: 17; j_gene: TRBJ2-7; d_gene: .; abundance: .; CDR3aa: CASSQGLGTPVSYEQYF; CDR3nt: TGTGCCAGCAGCCAAGGTCTCGGGACACCCGTTTCCTACGAGCAGTACTTC
v_gene: TRBV9; len: 16; j_gene: TRBJ2-7; d_gene: TRBD2; abundance: few; CDR3aa: CASSASPPGLAGYLYF; CDR3nt: TGTGCCAGCAGCGCTTCCCCACCGGGACTAGCGGGATATCTGTACTTC
v_gene: TRBV30; len: 14; j_gene: TRBJ2-3; d_gene: TRBD2; abundance: .; CDR3aa: CAWTLAGGMNTQYF; CDR3nt: TGTGCCTGGACCTTGGCGGGAGGGATGAATACGCAGTATTTT